Below are 26 T cell receptor beta chains sequenced from a single sample in a study of blood T cell repertoires in COVID-19. The table came from immunoSEQ multiplex PCR; TCRdb's copy has only in-frame clones and leaves some out. The table records around 150,000 clones, more than 70% of them present only once. The sequenced sample was peripheral blood. These receptors originate from a man aged 55 to 69 with acute or convalescent COVID-19.

V gene TRBV2 combines with J gene TRBJ2-3; D is uncertain. CDR1 and CDR2 from the germline V gene are SNHLY and FYNNEI. CDR3 length equals 12 residues. Trimming left V 8 bases short and J 3 bases short, with 9 bases between. The CDR3 DNA reads as TGTGCCAGCCGCTCTATGACAGATACGCAGTATTTT. It codes for CASRSMTDTQYF.

The genes are TRBV19 and TRBJ2-1; 12 bases fit TRBD2. CDR1 and CDR2 (germline): LNHDA, SQIVND (reference sequence). CDR3 size: 16 residues. Losses at the gene ends were 4 bases for V and 2 bases for J; bases not matched to a gene: 3. In nucleotides, the CDR3 is TGTGCCAGTAGTACCCGACTAGCGGGGGCCTACAATGAGCAGTTCTTC. It translates to CASSTRLAGAYNEQFF.

This CDR3 reads CASSQVGTGGEKLFF. The CDR3, as DNA: TGCGCCAGCAGCCAAGTGGGGACAGGGGGCGAAAAACTGTTTTTT. The chain employs TRBV4-1 and TRBJ1-4; TRBD1 matches 12 bases. V dropped 1 base and J dropped 8; count of bases not matched to a gene: 2. Germline CDR1 reads MGHRA; CDR2 reads YSYEKL. This CDR3 has 15 residues.

A single count supports this clone. The CDR3 DNA reads TGTGCCACGGAACAGGGCACGAACACCGGGGAGCTGTTTTTT. Its protein is CATEQGTNTGELFF. The chain links TRBV24-1 to TRBJ2-2; the D gene is possibly TRBD1 (6 bases). Deletions cut 10 bases from V and 0 bases from J, with 11 bases between. The CDR3 spans 14 residues. CDR1 is KGHDR, CDR2 SFDVKD, per germline.

This chain links TRBV3-1 (or the pseudogene TRBV3-2) with TRBJ1-5, with 9 bases lining up with TRBD1. The germline V gene encodes CDR1 LGHDT and CDR2 YNNKEL (reference sequence). J lost 7 bases, V lost 0 bases, and 7 bases had no gene match. This CDR3 is 16 amino acids long. The CDR3 protein is CASSQDLTGGRQPQHF. CDR3 coding DNA: TGTGCCAGCAGCCAAGACCTGACAGGGGGTAGGCAGCCCCAGCATTTT.

This chain connects TRBV19 to TRBJ2-2, with 8 positions matching TRBD2. Germline CDR1 is LNHDA and CDR2 is SQIVND (reference sequence). The CDR3 extends over 16 amino acids. Trimming cost V 5 bases and J 7 bases; bases outside gene matches: 12. The CDR3 protein is CASSSLGGGRGGELFF. CDR3 in DNA: TGTGCCAGTAGTTCTCTCGGCGGGGGGCGAGGCGGGGAGCTGTTTTTT.

This clone was counted once. The rearrangement uses TRBV9 and TRBJ2-5; perhaps TRBD2 as D (7 bases). This CDR3 comprises 15 residues. V lost 7 bases and J lost 5, with 21 bases in between. CDR1 and CDR2 (germline): SGDLS, YYNGEE. CDR3 protein: CASGPWGGALETQYF. Written as DNA, the CDR3 is TGTGCCAGCGGACCCTGGGGGGGCGCACTGGAGACCCAGTACTTC.

V is TRBV4-1 and J is TRBJ1-6, with no clear D. CDR3 length: 14 residues. Germline V CDR1 and CDR2: MGHRA, YSYEKL. Trimming stripped 6 bases from V and 0 bases from J, with 6 bases between. The CDR3: CASRADSYNSPLHF. The CDR3 DNA follows: TGCGCCAGCAGGGCGGACTCCTATAATTCACCCCTCCACTTT.

This chain uses TRBV24-1 with TRBJ2-1; possible D gene TRBD2, 6 bases. V lost 2 bases and J 9 bases, leaving 10 bases between the germline ends. In germline, CDR1 is KGHDR, CDR2 SFDVKD. CDR3 length: 13 amino acids. The CDR3 region is CATSDWGGGEQFF. CDR3 in DNA: TGTGCCACCAGTGATTGGGGAGGTGGTGAGCAGTTCTTC.

The chain has TRBV24-1 and TRBJ2-1, with D unclear. V gave up 6 bases and J gave up 0 bases, with 11 bases separating them. The germline V gene encodes CDR1 KGHDR and CDR2 SFDVKD. The CDR3 is made up of 15 amino acids. The CDR3 loop is CATSYELFSYNEQFF. CDR3 in DNA: TGTGCCACCAGTTACGAGCTCTTCTCCTACAATGAGCAGTTCTTC.

This chain uses TRBV11-2 with TRBJ2-3; possibly TRBD2 for D (6 bases). The CDR3 is 15 amino acids. The germline V and J ends were trimmed by 2 bases and 2 bases, with 11 bases remaining between them. Germline CDR1 reads SGHAT; CDR2 reads FQNNGV. The chain's CDR3 is CASSLIGTATDTQYF. CDR3 coding DNA: TGTGCCAGCAGCTTAATTGGGACTGCCACAGATACGCAGTATTTT.

This clone was seen only once. The chain couples TRBV5-1 to TRBJ1-1, with TRBD1 as a possible D gene (6 bases). V was cut by 4 bases and J by 1 base, with 11 bases left in between. CDR3 length: 14 amino acids. Germline V lookup: CDR1 SGHRS, CDR2 YFSETQ. The CDR3 sequence is CASSLLQGNTEAFF. The CDR3 DNA is TGCGCCAGCAGCCTATTACAGGGGAACACTGAAGCTTTCTTT.

The rearrangement uses TRBV18 and TRBJ1-3, with D maybe TRBD1 (6 bases). CDR3 length: 18 amino acids. V lost 3 bases to trimming and J lost 4 bases, with 22 bases between them. In germline, CDR1 is KGHSH, CDR2 LQKENI. The chain's CDR3 is CASSPLPRGTGVGNTIYF. The CDR3 region has the DNA TGTGCCAGCTCACCGTTACCCAGGGGCACGGGTGTAGGAAACACCATATATTTT.

J is TRBJ1-1 and V is TRBV6-2 or TRBV6-3; no definite D call. Deletions cut 3 bases from V and 8 bases from J, with 10 bases between. The CDR3 loop spans 12 amino acids. CDR1 MNHEY and CDR2 SVGEGT come from the germline V gene. CDR3 protein: CASSYPRSEAFF. Here the CDR3 DNA reads TGTGCCAGCAGTTATCCCCGTTCGGAAGCTTTCTTT.

This chain uses TRBV6-5 with TRBJ2-7; 11 bases align to TRBD1. The germline V gene has CDR1 MNHEY and CDR2 SVGAGI. The CDR3 has 14 amino acids. V lost 5 bases and J lost 6; bases outside the gene matches: 6. CDR3: CASSHRTGGSEQYF. The CDR3 region has the DNA TGTGCCAGCAGTCATCGGACAGGGGGCTCCGAGCAGTACTTC.

The rearrangement joins TRBV7-8 to TRBJ1-4; tentatively, D is TRBD1 (6 bases). The V gene's germline CDR1 is SGHVS and CDR2 FQNEAQ. V lost 4 bases to trimming and J lost 4 bases, with 10 bases between them. This CDR3 has 14 residues. CDR3 nucleotides: TGTGCCAGCAGCTCGGACAGCCATAATGAAAAACTGTTTTTT. This gives the protein CASSSDSHNEKLFF. The full variable domain, with the rest looked up from reference TRBV7-8 and TRBJ1-4, is GAGVSQSPRYKVAKRGQDVALRCDPISGHVSLFWYQQALGQGPEFLTYFQNEAQLDKSGLPSDRFFAERPEGSVSTLKIQRTQQEDSAVYLCASSSDSHNEKLFFGSGTQLSVL.

V and J are TRBV19 and TRBJ1-1, with D possibly TRBD1 on 6 matching bases. Germline values: CDR1 LNHDA, CDR2 SQIVND (reference sequence). Trimming took 5 bases from V and 0 from J, leaving 13 bases between them. The CDR3 has 15 amino acids. DNA of the CDR3: TGTGCCAGTAGTTCGACGTGGACAGTGAACACTGAAGCTTTCTTT. It encodes CASSSTWTVNTEAFF.

V is TRBV9 and J is TRBJ2-7; 11 nucleotides line up with TRBD1. Germline CDR1 reads SGDLS; CDR2 reads YYNGEE. The CDR3 extends over 17 amino acids. V shed 4 bases, J shed 2 bases, and the junction held 11 bases outside the gene matches. The CDR3 DNA sequence: TGTGCCAGCAGCCCAAGGGACAGGGGGTATAAGGCCTACGAGCAGTACTTC. Translation: CASSPRDRGYKAYEQYF.

V is TRBV3-1 (or the pseudogene TRBV3-2) and J is TRBJ2-7; 10 bases match TRBD1. CDR3 length equals 18 residues. Per the germline V gene, CDR1 is LGHDT and CDR2 is YNNKEL (reference sequence). J was trimmed by 2 bases and V by 4 bases; bases with no gene match: 14. Here the CDR3 DNA reads TGTGCCAGCAGCCCCCCGGGACAGGGGACAAATCCTGCCTACGAGCAGTACTTC. Amino acid sequence: CASSPPGQGTNPAYEQYF.

This chain uses TRBV19 with TRBJ2-2; possibly TRBD2 for D (6 bases). Germline-derived CDR1 and CDR2 are LNHDA and SQIVND (reference sequence). This CDR3 has 18 residues. The germline V and J ends were trimmed by 2 bases and 1 base, with 17 bases remaining between them. The CDR3 sequence is CASSISGVGRRNTGELFF. In nucleotides, the CDR3 is TGTGCCAGTAGTATATCGGGGGTGGGGCGGCGGAACACCGGGGAGCTGTTTTTT.

This chain links TRBV19 with TRBJ2-7; D is perhaps TRBD2 (6 bases). The CDR3 is 16 amino acids. From germline, CDR1 is LNHDA and CDR2 SQIVND (reference sequence). The V end lost 5 bases, the J end lost 0 bases, and 17 bases lay between the germline ends. The CDR3 bases are TGTGCCAGTAGTGCGGGACGTGGGTCGACCTCCTACGAGCAGTACTTC. Residues: CASSAGRGSTSYEQYF.

The gene calls are TRBV29-1 and TRBJ2-7; 10 bases fit TRBD1. V was clipped by 6 bases and J by 6 bases; unmatched bases: 8. Germline V gene lookup returns CDR1 SQVTM and CDR2 ANQGSEA. This CDR3 region has 13 residues. CDR3 residues: CSVTGTGEGEQYF. The CDR3 DNA is TGCAGCGTAACCGGGACAGGGGAGGGCGAGCAGTACTTC.

The chain employs TRBV19 and TRBJ1-1, with no clear D. This CDR3 is built from 15 residues. Trimming took 3 bases from V and 8 from J, leaving 19 bases between them. CDR1 LNHDA and CDR2 SQIVND come from the germline V gene (reference sequence). CDR3 nucleotide sequence: TGTGCCAGTAGTATTGGCCCCTCCGGCGGAAGGGAAGCTTTCTTT. It specifies CASSIGPSGGREAFF.

The chain employs TRBV30 and TRBJ1-4, with 10 bases that match TRBD1. CDR3 length: 12 amino acids. Looked up from germline, CDR1 is GTSNPN and CDR2 is SVGIG (reference sequence). The V gene end was trimmed by 5 bases and the J gene end by 9 bases; junction bases not matched to a gene: 3. CDR3 nucleotide sequence: TGTGCCTGGGCCGACAGGGGGCAAAAACTGTTTTTT. It encodes CAWADRGQKLFF.

This clone was counted a single time. The gene calls are TRBV6-1 and TRBJ2-2, with 8 bases that match TRBD1. Germline assignment: CDR1 MNHNS and CDR2 SASEGT. Trimming at V came to 3 bases and at J to 5 bases, leaving 5 bases not matched to a gene. This CDR3 region has 15 residues. CDR3 protein: CASSDRQGATGELFF. The DNA of the CDR3 is TGTGCCAGCAGTGATCGGCAGGGGGCTACCGGGGAGCTGTTTTTT.

J is TRBJ1-4 and V is TRBV3-1 (or the pseudogene TRBV3-2), with TRBD1 as a possible D gene (5 bases). This CDR3 region has 16 residues. The germline CDR1 and CDR2 sequences are LGHDT and YNNKEL (reference sequence). V shed 0 bases and J shed 4 bases, with 12 bases lying between them. The CDR3 loop is CASSQDWRGSNEKLFF. CDR3 nucleotide sequence: TGTGCCAGCAGCCAAGATTGGCGGGGGAGTAATGAAAAACTGTTTTTT.